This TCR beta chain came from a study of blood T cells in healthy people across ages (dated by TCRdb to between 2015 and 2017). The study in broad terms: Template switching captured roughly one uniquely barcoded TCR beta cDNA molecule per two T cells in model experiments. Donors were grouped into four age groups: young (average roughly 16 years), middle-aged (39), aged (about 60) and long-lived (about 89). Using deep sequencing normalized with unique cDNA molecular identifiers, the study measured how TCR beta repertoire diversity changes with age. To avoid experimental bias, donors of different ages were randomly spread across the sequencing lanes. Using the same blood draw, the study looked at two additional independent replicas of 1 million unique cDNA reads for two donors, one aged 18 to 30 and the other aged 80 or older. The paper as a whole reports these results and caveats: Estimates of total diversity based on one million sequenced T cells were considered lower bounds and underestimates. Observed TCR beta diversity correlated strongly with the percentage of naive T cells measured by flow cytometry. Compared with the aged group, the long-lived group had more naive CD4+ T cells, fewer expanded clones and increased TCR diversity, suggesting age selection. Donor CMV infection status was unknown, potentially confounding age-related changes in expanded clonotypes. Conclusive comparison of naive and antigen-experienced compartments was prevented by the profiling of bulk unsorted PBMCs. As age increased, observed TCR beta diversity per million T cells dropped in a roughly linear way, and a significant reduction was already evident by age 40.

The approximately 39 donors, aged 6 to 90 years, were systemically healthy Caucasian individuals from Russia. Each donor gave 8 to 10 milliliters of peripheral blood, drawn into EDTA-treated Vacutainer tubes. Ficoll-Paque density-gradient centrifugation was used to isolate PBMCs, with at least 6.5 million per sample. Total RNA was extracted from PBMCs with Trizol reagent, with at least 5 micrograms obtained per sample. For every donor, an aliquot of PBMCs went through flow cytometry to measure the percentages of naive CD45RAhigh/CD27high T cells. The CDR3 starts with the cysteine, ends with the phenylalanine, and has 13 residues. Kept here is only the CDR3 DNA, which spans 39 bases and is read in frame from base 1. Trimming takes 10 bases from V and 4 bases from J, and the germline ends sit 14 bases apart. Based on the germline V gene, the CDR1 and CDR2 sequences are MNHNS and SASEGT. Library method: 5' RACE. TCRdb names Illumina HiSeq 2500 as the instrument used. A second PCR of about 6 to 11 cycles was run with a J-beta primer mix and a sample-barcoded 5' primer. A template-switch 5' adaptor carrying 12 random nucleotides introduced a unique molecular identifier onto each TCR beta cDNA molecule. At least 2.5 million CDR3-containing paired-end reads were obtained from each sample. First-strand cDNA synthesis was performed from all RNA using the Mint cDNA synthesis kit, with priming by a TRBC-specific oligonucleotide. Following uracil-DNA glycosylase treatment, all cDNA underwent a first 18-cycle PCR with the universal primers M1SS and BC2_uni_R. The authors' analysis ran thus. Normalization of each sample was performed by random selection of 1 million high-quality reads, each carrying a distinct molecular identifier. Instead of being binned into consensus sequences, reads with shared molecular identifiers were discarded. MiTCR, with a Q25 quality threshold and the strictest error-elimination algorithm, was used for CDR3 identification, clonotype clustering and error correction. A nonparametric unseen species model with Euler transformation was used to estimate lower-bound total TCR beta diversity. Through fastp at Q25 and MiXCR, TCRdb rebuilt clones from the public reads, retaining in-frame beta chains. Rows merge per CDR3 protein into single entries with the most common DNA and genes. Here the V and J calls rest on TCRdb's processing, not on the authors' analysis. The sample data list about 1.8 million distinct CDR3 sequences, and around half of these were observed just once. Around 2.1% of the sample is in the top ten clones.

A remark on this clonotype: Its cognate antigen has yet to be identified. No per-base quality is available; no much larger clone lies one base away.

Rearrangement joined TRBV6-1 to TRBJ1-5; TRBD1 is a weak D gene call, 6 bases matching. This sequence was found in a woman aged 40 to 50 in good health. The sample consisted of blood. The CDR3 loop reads CATEGGGNQPQHF. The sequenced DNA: TGTGCCACCGAGGGGGGCGGTAATCAGCCCCAGCATTTT.